This T cell receptor beta chain appears in the sequencing data of a study of a mutant IDH1 vaccine in newly diagnosed glioma. Findings and limits, study-wide: Top-clonotype changes in peripheral T cells seemed unrelated to pseudoprogression.

Germline CDR1 reads LNHNV; CDR2 reads YYDKDF (reference sequence). This CDR3 has 14 residues. The V segment lost 1 base and the J segment 5 bases; nucleotides outside the gene matches: 1. Comments on this clone: Its antigen is unidentified.

The time point here: week 35, safety follow-up. In the vaccine, a single dose held 300 ug of the mutant IDH1 20-mer peptide, along with topical imiquimod. The study gave patients eight vaccinations in weeks 1, 3, 5, 7, 11, 15, 19, 23. Assay used: immunoSEQ multiplex PCR; TCRdb lists only in-frame clones, some missing. The sample carries about 32,000 clones, around 84% recorded once. This sequence originates from a woman under 30 with glioma. The specimen comprised PBMCs, sampled from a glioma patient whose treatment included an IDH1 peptide vaccine. The chain has TRBV15 and TRBJ2-3; the match to TRBD1 covers 9 bases. CDR3 sequence reads: CATSRGQGGDTQYF. For the CDR3, the DNA is TGTGCCACCAGCAGAGGACAGGGGGGAGATACGCAGTATTTT.